These 27 T cell receptor beta chains came from one sample sequenced in a study of cytomegalovirus exposure and HLA in healthy donors. Primers included in the PCR were 60 Vbeta and 13 Jbeta primers. Clones were sequenced by immunoSEQ multiplex PCR, and TCRdb holds only the in-frame ones, with some missing. This table has about 150,000 clones, approximately 65% appearing once. Sequencing was carried out using PBMCs. Source of these receptors: a woman in her fifties or sixties in good health and CMV-seronegative.

The chain combines TRBV9 with TRBJ2-1; no clear D gene. With 0 bases removed from V and 10 bases from J, the gap between germline ends came to 11 bases. CDR1 and CDR2 (germline): SGDLS, YYNGEE. This CDR3 is built from 13 residues. CDR3 in DNA: TGTGCCAGCAGCGTAGCCCCAGCAGGCGAGCAGTTCTTC. Amino acid sequence: CASSVAPAGEQFF.

This clone was observed a single time. This chain links TRBV29-1 with TRBJ2-5; a possible D gene is TRBD2 (5 bases). Germline V gives CDR1 SQVTM, CDR2 ANQGSEA. Trimming left V 7 bases short and J 3 bases short, with 12 bases between. The CDR3 sequence is 12 residues long. This chain's CDR3 is CSGFQAEETQYF. CDR3 DNA: TGCAGCGGATTCCAAGCGGAAGAGACCCAGTACTTC.

The V gene is TRBV19, the J gene TRBJ2-1; the match to TRBD1 covers 7 bases. This CDR3 spans 16 amino acids. V lost 6 bases, J lost 3 bases, and 11 bases stayed unmatched. Per the germline V gene, CDR1 is LNHDA and CDR2 is SQIVND (reference sequence). The CDR3 here is CASSPNRGRDYNEQFF. The CDR3 region has the DNA TGTGCCAGTAGCCCTAACAGGGGTAGGGACTACAATGAGCAGTTCTTC.

The V gene is TRBV5-1, the J gene TRBJ2-2, with 9 bases identical to TRBD2. Germline CDR1 and CDR2: SGHRS and YFSETQ. V was clipped by 1 base and J by 5 bases; unmatched bases: 6. This CDR3 is 16 amino acids long. CDR3 DNA sequence: TGCGCCAGCAGCTTGACGTCCCTAGCGGGGACCGGGGAGCTGTTTTTT. Protein sequence: CASSLTSLAGTGELFF. Using reference TRBV5-1 and TRBJ2-2 for the parts outside the CDR3, the full variable domain is KAGVTQTPRYLIKTRGQQVTLSCSPISGHRSVSWYQQTPGQGLQFLFEYFSETQRNKGNFPGRFSGRQFSNSRSEMNVSTLELGDSALYLCASSLTSLAGTGELFFGEGSRLTVL.

This clone was observed a single time. The rearrangement links TRBV4-3 to TRBJ2-7; 9 bases line up with TRBD1. CDR3 size: 15 residues. The trim removed 0 bases at V and 4 bases at J, leaving 4 bases unmatched. The germline CDR1 and CDR2 sequences are LGHNA and YSLEER. The DNA of the CDR3 is TGCGCCAGCAGCCAAGATACAGGGGGCTCATACGAGCAGTACTTC. This translates into CASSQDTGGSYEQYF.

The chain combines TRBV9 with TRBJ2-2, with D unresolved. Trimming stripped 0 bases from V and 1 base from J, with 7 bases between. The CDR3 spans 15 residues. The V gene's germline CDR1 is SGDLS and CDR2 YYNGEE. CDR3 coding DNA: TGTGCCAGCAGCGTAGGTCCCGGGAACACCGGGGAGCTGTTTTTT. As protein: CASSVGPGNTGELFF.

The chain joins TRBV7-2 to TRBJ1-1; TRBD1 matches at 9 bases. The CDR3 consists of 14 residues. The germline CDR1 and CDR2 sequences are SGHTA and FQGNSA. V shed 5 bases and J 4 bases; nucleotides not matched to a gene: 5. In DNA, the CDR3 is TGTGCCAGCAGCCTACAGGGGGCGAGCACTGAAGCTTTCTTT. Residues: CASSLQGASTEAFF.

The V and J genes are TRBV2 and TRBJ2-3; a weak D match, TRBD2 (6 bases). Trimming removed 6 bases from V and 5 bases from J, with 18 bases in between. The CDR3 length is 15 residues. The V gene's germline CDR1 is SNHLY and CDR2 FYNNEI. The CDR3 sequence is CASRLRDFHGDTQYF. CDR3 DNA sequence: TGTGCCAGCAGGTTACGGGACTTTCATGGAGATACGCAGTATTTT.

The chain couples TRBV5-4 to TRBJ2-3; TRBD1 matches 9 bases. Per the germline V gene, CDR1 is SGHNT and CDR2 is YYREEE (reference sequence). This CDR3 has 14 residues. V dropped 3 bases and J dropped 8; count of bases not matched to a gene: 7. The CDR3 reads CASSWDRVGGTQYF. Here the CDR3 DNA reads TGTGCCAGCAGCTGGGACAGGGTAGGCGGTACGCAGTATTTT.

The chain joins TRBV6-4 to TRBJ2-2; D is perhaps TRBD2 (5 bases). V was trimmed by 4 bases and J by 4 bases, leaving 13 bases between them. CDR1 is MRHNA and CDR2 is SNTAGT in the germline V gene. CDR3 size: 15 residues. This CDR3 is CASSGTGLSTGELFF. The CDR3 DNA follows: TGTGCCAGCAGTGGAACGGGGTTGAGCACCGGGGAGCTGTTTTTT.

This clone was counted between two and nine times. The CDR3: CASSLGSGDYGYTF. CDR3 DNA sequence: TGTGCCAGCAGCTTAGGATCAGGGGACTATGGCTACACCTTC. This chain connects TRBV13 to TRBJ1-2; the D gene is possibly TRBD1 (6 bases). CDR1 is PRHDT and CDR2 is FYEKMQ in the germline V gene (reference sequence). V shed 0 bases and J shed 3 bases, with 8 bases lying between them. The CDR3 runs 14 residues.

This clone was counted only a few times. This same CDR3 is encoded by further DNA sequences in the sample. The chain is built from TRBV9 and TRBJ1-1; the D gene is possibly TRBD1 (5 bases). CDR3 length: 15 residues. Germline CDR1 and CDR2: SGDLS and YYNGEE. V gave up 2 bases and J gave up 0 bases, with 11 bases separating them. CDR3: CASSVLPGMNTEAFF. The CDR3 nucleotides read TGTGCCAGCAGCGTGCTGCCAGGGATGAACACTGAAGCTTTCTTT. The full variable domain, completed using reference TRBV9 and TRBJ1-1, is DSGVTQTPKHLITATGQRVTLRCSPRSGDLSVYWYQQSLDQGLQFLIQYYNGEERAKGNILERFSAQQFPDLHSELNLSSLELGDSALYFCASSVLPGMNTEAFFGQGTRLTVV.

The chain couples TRBV19 to TRBJ2-2; no reliable D call. Germline CDR1 reads LNHDA; CDR2 reads SQIVND (reference sequence). This CDR3 has 14 amino acids. The V end lost 7 bases, the J end lost 0 bases, and 9 bases lay between the germline ends. The CDR3 nucleotides read TGTGCCAGTAACGAGCCTTCGAACACCGGGGAGCTGTTTTTT. This encodes CASNEPSNTGELFF.

The chain carries TRBV6-1 and TRBJ1-3; TRBD1 matches at 8 bases. Germline trimming cut 6 bases from V and 2 bases from J; bases unmatched to any gene: 3. Per the germline V gene, CDR1 is MNHNS and CDR2 is SASEGT. The CDR3 totals 14 residues. CDR3 region: CASRSTGAGNTIYF. CDR3 DNA sequence: TGTGCCAGCAGATCGACAGGGGCTGGAAACACCATATATTTT.

The J gene is TRBJ2-2, the V gene TRBV5-4; 8 bases match TRBD2. CDR1 is SGHNT and CDR2 is YYREEE in the germline V gene (reference sequence). Losses at the gene ends were 4 bases for V and 1 base for J; bases not matched to a gene: 6. This CDR3 comprises 16 residues. The CDR3 spells CASSVPGGENTGELFF. DNA of the CDR3: TGTGCCAGCAGCGTGCCGGGGGGGGAGAACACCGGGGAGCTGTTTTTT.

The chain combines TRBV5-1 with TRBJ2-5; TRBD2 agrees at 13 bases. The CDR3 length is 15 residues. CDR1 SGHRS and CDR2 YFSETQ come from the germline V gene. V gave up 4 bases and J gave up 3 bases; unmatched junction bases: 3. Here the CDR3 DNA reads TGCGCCAGCAGCGTTGGACTAGCGGGAGAAGAGACCCAGTACTTC. Translating gives CASSVGLAGEETQYF.

The chain has TRBV7-3 and TRBJ2-3; the match to TRBD1 covers 11 bases. This CDR3 comprises 16 residues. The V gene's germline CDR1 is SGHTA and CDR2 FQGTGA. V was clipped by 2 bases and J by 4 bases; unmatched bases: 5. This CDR3 reads CASSLVAGQGADTQYF. The CDR3 bases are TGTGCCAGCAGCTTAGTAGCGGGACAGGGGGCAGATACGCAGTATTTT.

The rearrangement links TRBV11-2 to TRBJ2-2, with a weak D call TRBD2 (6 bases). The germline V gene encodes CDR1 SGHAT and CDR2 FQNNGV. CDR3 length equals 13 residues. Trimming removed 3 bases at V and 7 bases at J, with 9 bases between. The CDR3 DNA reads TGTGCCAGCAGCTTCATGGGGGGCGGGGAGCTGTTTTTT. This gives the protein CASSFMGGGELFF.

The V and J genes are TRBV12-5 and TRBJ1-1, with a possible D match to TRBD1 (5 bases). V was pared by 7 bases and J by 7 bases, with 16 bases between. The CDR3 is 13 amino acids. From germline, CDR1 is LGHNT and CDR2 FRNRAP. CDR3 coding DNA: TGTGCTAGTGCCCGCCAGGGTTTGGGTGAAGCTTTCTTT. It codes for CASARQGLGEAFF.

The table lists this clone with a count of one. The CDR3 spells CASSPPGLANIQYF. In nucleotides, the CDR3 is TGTGCCAGCAGCCCCCCAGGACTAGCGAACATTCAGTACTTC. The V and J genes are TRBV28 and TRBJ2-4, with TRBD2 matching over 9 bases. V lost 6 bases and J lost 7; bases outside the gene matches: 7. Germline assignment: CDR1 MDHEN and CDR2 SYDVKM. The CDR3 consists of 14 residues.

This clone was counted a few times. The J gene is TRBJ1-3, the V gene TRBV6-1, with 7 nucleotides matching TRBD1. The J segment lost 9 bases and the V segment lost 2 bases, leaving 7 bases of the junction unmatched. Germline V gives CDR1 MNHNS, CDR2 SASEGT. The CDR3 has 14 amino acids. The CDR3 loop is CASSERQGDGTIYF. The DNA of the CDR3 is TGTGCCAGCAGTGAAAGGCAGGGGGATGGCACCATATATTTT.

The table lists this clone with a count of one. The V and J genes are TRBV2 and TRBJ1-1; D might be TRBD1 (5 bases). Germline loops: CDR1 SNHLY, CDR2 FYNNEI. V lost 1 base, J lost 4 bases, and 13 bases lay in between. There are 15 residues in the CDR3. The CDR3 DNA is TGTGCCAGCAGTGAAGACATTGGGGGGGGCACTGAAGCTTTCTTT. It is translated as CASSEDIGGGTEAFF.

The V and J genes are TRBV7-9 and TRBJ1-2, with D unresolved. Trimming pared 3 bases from V and 3 bases from J, leaving 8 bases between. Germline CDR1 reads SEHNR; CDR2 reads FQNEAQ (reference sequence). The CDR3 spans 13 residues. The CDR3 region is CASSFDGDYGYTF. The CDR3 DNA is TGTGCCAGCAGCTTCGACGGGGACTATGGCTACACCTTC.

The chain uses TRBV5-1 and TRBJ2-7, with TRBD1 identical over 9 bases. The CDR3 is 13 amino acids. Germline V gene sequence: CDR1 SGHRS, CDR2 YFSETQ. The V and J ends lost 4 bases and 5 bases, in that order; junction bases with no gene match: 4. CDR3 loop: CASSPRTGDEQYF. DNA of the CDR3: TGCGCCAGCAGCCCACGGACAGGGGACGAGCAGTACTTC.

In the case of this clone: The sample contains more than one DNA sequence encoding this CDR3. This chain links TRBV6-5 with TRBJ1-3, with D possibly being TRBD1 (5 bases). Germline loops: CDR1 MNHEY, CDR2 SVGAGI. Deletions cut 0 bases from V and 1 base from J, with 10 bases between. The CDR3 is made up of 16 amino acids. In nucleotides, the CDR3 is TGTGCCAGCAGTTACTCCAGGGCTTCTTCTGGAAACACCATATATTTT. Amino acids: CASSYSRASSGNTIYF.

This clone was counted between two and nine times. The chain uses TRBV6-1 and TRBJ1-2; TRBD1 agrees at 8 bases. Germline trimming cut 4 bases from V and 6 bases from J; bases unmatched to any gene: 13. This CDR3 spans 16 amino acids. CDR1 MNHNS and CDR2 SASEGT come from the germline V gene. The CDR3 bases are TGTGCCAGCAGTGTCGACCCTTGGACAGGGTCTAATGGCTACACCTTC. Residues: CASSVDPWTGSNGYTF.

The gene calls are TRBV7-6 and TRBJ1-5; no clear D. The CDR3 is 15 amino acids. From germline, CDR1 is SGHVS and CDR2 FNYEAQ. Trimming took 3 bases from V and 4 from J, leaving 13 bases between them. CDR3 sequence (DNA): TGTGCCAGCAGCTTGCAGGCTGGTTGGAATCAGCCCCAGCATTTT. Its translation is CASSLQAGWNQPQHF.